The clone carrying this T cell receptor (beta chain) showed up just once. The data stem from a study of blood T cell repertoires in COVID-19. Background on the study: Sites in the United States, Italy and Spain provided acute and convalescent COVID-19 samples.

Study members were between roughly 18 and 89 years old and lived in 25 or so US regions. Participant-given clinical history determined each cohort assignment. The CDR3 loop spans 11 amino acids. Trimming took 5 bases from V and 7 from J, leaving 8 bases between them. As originally analysed: Estimation of nucleated cell counts was performed using reference gene primer amplification. Clones were read by immunoSEQ multiplex PCR, and TCRdb kept only the in-frame ones, dropping some. V, J and clone size are those of that table, while D and trimming were read from the DNA. The sample yields about 190,000 clones, 84% seen once.

Sequenced material: PBMCs or T cells enriched from blood (not recorded which). The TCR sequence derives from a woman between 25 and 40 years old who had been exposed to COVID-19. V usage is TRBV12-3 or TRBV12-4 and J usage is TRBJ1-2; the D is unclear. DNA for the CDR3: TGTGCCAGCAGTCCTGGGCGTGGCTACACCTTC. As protein: CASSPGRGYTF.